This T cell receptor beta chain stems from a study of T cells in Graves' hyperthyroidism and ophthalmopathy. Findings of the study overall: Most thyroid-expanded clonotypes above 0.001 were also found in blood.

This clonotype was detected many times. Its target is unknown. Germline CDR1 and CDR2: DFQATT and SNEGSKA (reference sequence). Trimming removed 0 bases from V and 2 bases from J, with 11 bases in between. The CDR3 is made up of 14 amino acids. Graves' hyperthyroidism was deemed stable absent ophthalmopathy progression within 18 months. This sample holds PBMCs from 10 ml fresh peripheral blood. It was RNA transcripts that yielded the amplified TCR beta CDR3 regions. The HTBI set primed first-round TCR CDR3 RT-PCR. From the multiplex PCR reads, TCRdb called clonotypes with MiXCR, one entry per CDR3 protein. The table has about 560,000 distinct CDR3 sequences, more than 15% seen once.

The sample taken for sequencing was blood. This chain uses TRBV20-1 with TRBJ2-7; D is perhaps TRBD1 (5 bases). The sequence came from a woman aged 25 to 39 with Graves' hyperthyroidism. CDR3 DNA sequence: TGCAGTGCTAGAGATGGGAAGGGGACCTACGAGCAGTACTTC. Protein: CSARDGKGTYEQYF.